The 21 T cell receptor beta chains in this list originate from one sample, sequenced in a study of blood T cell repertoires in COVID-19 (dated by TCRdb to about 2020). The library was obtained by the immunoSEQ multiplex PCR assay. In TCRdb, the immuneACCESS table is reduced to in-frame sequences with V and J assigned. These tables do not hold every clone; where another copy was compared, an unresolved V gene accounts for under half, and the others remain unexplained. A total of roughly 200,000 clones appear in this sample, about 83% of them only once. The ten largest clones represent 5% to 7% of the sample. The sequenced sample was PBMCs or T cells enriched from blood (not recorded which). All receptors derive from a man in his forties with acute COVID-19.

This clone has more than one count but fewer than ten. The chain employs TRBV10-3 and TRBJ2-2, with D possibly matching TRBD1 (5 bases). The germline V gene encodes CDR1 ENHRY and CDR2 SYGVKD. V lost 7 bases and J lost 1, with 10 bases in between. The CDR3 length is 14 residues. The CDR3 reads CAIKDGQNTGELFF. The DNA for the CDR3 is TGTGCCATCAAAGACGGACAGAACACCGGGGAGCTGTTTTTT.

The chain has TRBV11-3 and TRBJ2-5; TRBD1 is a possible D gene (6 bases). Trimming took off 6 bases at V and 5 bases at J, with 10 bases between the two ends. CDR3 length: 12 amino acids. Germline V lookup: CDR1 SGHNT, CDR2 YENEEA. The chain's CDR3 is CASSRRGETQYF. In nucleotides, the CDR3 is TGTGCCAGCAGTCGTAGGGGGGAGACCCAGTACTTC.

The chain links TRBV30 to TRBJ2-5; D remains unclear. CDR1 and CDR2 (germline): GTSNPN, SVGIG (reference sequence). CDR3 size: 13 residues. Trimming removed 0 bases at V and 1 base at J, with 6 bases between. The CDR3 sequence: CAWSVQFQETQYF. The CDR3 DNA follows: TGTGCCTGGAGTGTACAGTTCCAAGAGACCCAGTACTTC.

The chain carries TRBV27 and TRBJ2-7; weak D call: TRBD2 (5 bases). Germline-derived CDR1 and CDR2 are MNHEY and SMNVEV (reference sequence). Trimming pared 5 bases from V and 4 bases from J, leaving 15 bases between. This CDR3 has 14 amino acids. Here the CDR3 reads CASSPRDRWYEQYF. The CDR3 nucleotides are TGTGCCAGCAGTCCCCGGGATAGGTGGTACGAGCAGTACTTC.

This clone was seen once. The chain joins TRBV24-1 to TRBJ2-1; 9 bases match TRBD2. This CDR3 spans 17 amino acids. The ends lost 3 bases at V and 4 bases at J; junction bases unmatched: 9. Germline V gene data show CDR1 as KGHDR and CDR2 as SFDVKD. The CDR3 nucleotides read TGTGCCACCAGTGATCTTTCCAGCGGGAGGCTATACAATGAGCAGTTCTTC. Protein sequence: CATSDLSSGRLYNEQFF.

This chain uses TRBV18 with TRBJ2-3, with D tentatively TRBD2 (6 bases). There are 15 residues in the CDR3. Germline CDR1 reads KGHSH; CDR2 reads LQKENI. The CDR3 DNA reads TGTGCGTCCAAGAGTGGCGGGGCTAGCACAGATACGCAGTATTTT. It encodes CASKSGGASTDTQYF.

This clone has a single count. The chain combines TRBV5-4 with TRBJ2-7; TRBD1 matches at 11 bases. Trimming at V came to 3 bases and at J to 4 bases, leaving 9 bases not matched to a gene. The V gene's germline CDR1 is SGHNT and CDR2 YYREEE (reference sequence). The CDR3 consists of 16 residues. CDR3 loop: CASSSRTGGGRYEQYF. In nucleotides, the CDR3 is TGTGCCAGCAGCTCCAGGACAGGGGGCGGACGATACGAGCAGTACTTC. Full variable domain (outside the CDR3, taken from reference TRBV5-4 and TRBJ2-7): ETGVTQSPTHLIKTRGQQVTLRCSSQSGHNTVSWYQQALGQGPQFIFQYYREEENGRGNFPPRFSGLQFPNYSSELNVNALELDDSALYLCASSSRTGGGRYEQYFGPGTRLTVT.

This clone was counted only a few times. The rearrangement links TRBV3-1 (or the pseudogene TRBV3-2) to TRBJ2-7; no reliable D call. This CDR3 is 13 amino acids long. V gave up 4 bases and J gave up 2 bases, with 9 bases separating them. Germline V gene sequence: CDR1 LGHDT, CDR2 YNNKEL (reference sequence). As DNA, the CDR3 is TGTGCCAGCAGCCGTATTCACACCTACGAGCAGTACTTC. It encodes CASSRIHTYEQYF.

The CDR3 loop reads CATSDRQGAFNEQYF. CDR3 coding DNA: TGTGCCACCAGTGATCGACAGGGGGCATTCAACGAGCAGTACTTC. The J gene is TRBJ2-7, the V gene TRBV24-1; 10 nucleotides align to TRBD1. Trimming at V came to 3 bases and at J to 5 bases, leaving 6 bases not matched to a gene. The CDR3 covers 15 residues. Germline assignment: CDR1 KGHDR and CDR2 SFDVKD.

The V gene is TRBV5-6, the J gene TRBJ2-4, with D unclear. Germline CDR1 SGHDT, CDR2 YYEEEE. The CDR3 totals 14 residues. Trimming pared 4 bases from V and 7 bases from J, leaving 15 bases between. CDR3: CASSPVERNNIQYF. The CDR3 region has the DNA TGTGCCAGCAGCCCCGTCGAGCGAAACAACATTCAGTACTTC.

The genes are TRBV4-2 and TRBJ2-3; 8 nucleotides align to TRBD2. From germline, CDR1 is LGHNA and CDR2 YNFKEQ. Losses at the gene ends were 0 bases for V and 4 bases for J; bases not matched to a gene: 6. There are 16 residues in the CDR3. The CDR3 region has the DNA TGTGCCAGCAGCCAAGATAAGGGACTAGGGGCAGATACGCAGTATTTT. Translated: CASSQDKGLGADTQYF.

V gene TRBV2 combines with J gene TRBJ2-2; perhaps TRBD1 as D (6 bases). This CDR3 is built from 15 residues. CDR1 and CDR2 (germline): SNHLY, FYNNEI. Deletions cut 6 bases from V and 2 bases from J, with 13 bases between. The CDR3: CASRVIGGNTGELFF. In DNA, the CDR3 is TGTGCCAGCAGAGTGATAGGGGGAAACACCGGGGAGCTGTTTTTT.

The chain links TRBV5-6 to TRBJ1-1; D is unresolved. From germline, CDR1 is SGHDT and CDR2 YYEEEE. The CDR3 runs 15 residues. Deletions cut 4 bases from V and 6 bases from J, with 19 bases between. The CDR3 loop is CASSRTPGINAEAFF. The CDR3 nucleotides are TGTGCCAGCAGCAGGACTCCGGGAATCAACGCTGAAGCTTTCTTT.

J is TRBJ2-1 and V is TRBV9, with TRBD2 as a possible D gene (6 bases). The CDR3 runs 15 residues. The germline V and J ends were trimmed by 2 bases and 3 bases, with 12 bases remaining between them. Germline-derived CDR1 and CDR2 are SGDLS and YYNGEE. CDR3 sequence (DNA): TGTGCCAGCAGCGTTTATCCCGGGAGCTACAATGAGCAGTTCTTC. Its translation is CASSVYPGSYNEQFF.

This clone has just one count. The chain couples TRBV27 to TRBJ1-2; no definite D call. Germline values: CDR1 MNHEY, CDR2 SMNVEV (reference sequence). The CDR3 sequence is 15 residues long. Trimming pared 6 bases from V and 3 bases from J, leaving 17 bases between. The CDR3 bases are TGTGCCAGCAGCCCAATAGAAACTAGCTACTATGGCTACACCTTC. This gives the protein CASSPIETSYYGYTF.

The CDR3, as DNA: TGTGCCATCCGCGGGACTAGCGGGACCCCGAGCTCCTACAATGAGCAGTTCTTC. This encodes CAIRGTSGTPSSYNEQFF. The chain is built from TRBV7-8 and TRBJ2-1; 13 bases are shared with TRBD2. With V trimmed by 10 bases and J by 0 bases, 12 bases remained unmatched. Looked up from germline, CDR1 is SGHVS and CDR2 is FQNEAQ. The CDR3 is 18 amino acids.

In this sample, this clone turned up once. The chain recombines TRBV7-2 with TRBJ2-3; no reliable D call. The CDR3 spans 12 residues. Trimming removed 1 base at V and 6 bases at J, with 5 bases between. Germline V gives CDR1 SGHTA, CDR2 FQGNSA. The DNA of the CDR3 is TGTGCCAGCAGCTTAGACCGGGATACGCAGTATTTT. As protein: CASSLDRDTQYF.

In this sample, this clone turned up a few times. The J gene is TRBJ2-1, the V gene TRBV23-1; a weak D match, TRBD2 (6 bases). TRBV23-1 is known as an ORF, though its function is uncertain. The CDR3 sequence is 19 residues long. V shed 4 bases and J shed 7 bases, with 29 bases lying between them. DNA of the CDR3: TGCGCCAGCAGTCGCTTGGGTCCGGAGCGGGTGAGGGCCGGTAATGAGCAGTTCTTC. Encoded protein: CASSRLGPERVRAGNEQFF.

V usage is TRBV4-1 and J usage is TRBJ1-5, with 7 bases matching TRBD1. Germline values: CDR1 MGHRA, CDR2 YSYEKL. Germline trimming cut 3 bases from V and 7 bases from J; bases unmatched to any gene: 3. The CDR3 is 13 residues long. The CDR3 nucleotides read TGCGCCAGCAGCCACAGCAGGGGGCAGCCCCAGCATTTT. It encodes CASSHSRGQPQHF.

The rearrangement uses TRBV9 and TRBJ1-5; the D gene is possibly TRBD1 (5 bases). CDR3 length: 15 amino acids. With 4 bases removed from V and 8 bases from J, the gap between germline ends came to 19 bases. Germline assignment: CDR1 SGDLS and CDR2 YYNGEE. The CDR3 DNA reads TGTGCCAGCAGCTCCTCCGGGACTCCGTCGGAGCCCCAGCATTTT. It specifies CASSSSGTPSEPQHF.

The chain recombines TRBV9 with TRBJ1-1; perhaps TRBD1 as D (5 bases). From germline, CDR1 is SGDLS and CDR2 YYNGEE. Trimming shortened V by 4 bases and J by 7 bases, and 14 bases separated the two germline ends. This CDR3 is built from 13 residues. This CDR3 reads CASSPRGGVEAFF. CDR3 DNA sequence: TGTGCCAGCAGCCCCCGGGGGGGGGTTGAAGCTTTCTTT.